The entry that follows covers one T cell receptor beta chain sequence. Germline V lookup: CDR1 LNHDA, CDR2 SQIVND (reference sequence). The CDR3 covers 13 residues. Losses at the gene ends were 9 bases for V and 6 bases for J; bases not matched to a gene: 8. The protocol was immunoSEQ multiplex PCR, while the TCRdb copy is restricted to in-frame clones and leaves out a portion. The repertoire holds roughly 230,000 clones, with about 86% as singletons. This sample was taken from a study of blood T cell repertoires in COVID-19. The genes are TRBV19 and TRBJ2-7, with TRBD1 identical over 10 bases. This clonotype was obtained from a man aged 45 to 65 who had recovered from COVID-19. Input material: PBMCs or T cells enriched from blood (not recorded which). The CDR3 here is CASRQGAFGEQYF. CDR3 nucleotides: TGTGCCAGCAGACAGGGGGCATTTGGCGAGCAGTACTTC.